This T cell receptor (beta chain) appears in the sequencing data of a study of shared clonotypes between healthy human individuals. Study outcomes and limitations: Depth was large, yet rarefaction showed that sorted-subset sequencing was incomplete.

With regard to this clone: No antigen is known for it. The junction differs from germline at one of its ends, possibly a read error.

A CD45RA-negative memory subset and a CD45RA+ naive subset were separated from the CD4+ cells. Germline loops: CDR1 SGHNT, CDR2 YYREEE (reference sequence). The CDR3 is made up of 14 amino acids. Clones were read by immunoSEQ multiplex PCR, and TCRdb kept only the in-frame ones, dropping some. The sample lists roughly 1,100,000 clones; about 70% were seen once. Sequencing was carried out using memory CD4+ T cells sorted from blood. Described subset: CD45RA-negative fraction. The chain is built from TRBV5-4 and TRBJ1-1; 8 bases map to TRBD1. The TCR sequence derives from a man younger than 35 in good health. DNA of the CDR3: TGTGCCAGCAGTTTGGAGCAGGGGGCCACTGAAGCTTTCTTT. Its protein product is CASSLEQGATEAFF.